The T cell receptor beta chain under discussion was sequenced for a study of CD8+ T cells in alopecia areata. Treatment of the sample: oral pan-JAK inhibitor, 5-10 mg twice daily. Following RNA extraction, reverse transcription yielded cDNA that acted as the sequencing template. Clones were read by immunoSEQ multiplex PCR, and TCRdb kept only the in-frame ones, dropping some. In the table there are under 150,000 clones, roughly 56% of which are singletons. The TCR was taken from a human donor with alopecia areata. This specimen was CD4+ T cells sorted from blood, taken at week 24, from a patient treated with tofacitinib.

Here the CDR3 reads CASSLGIGSSYNEQFF. In nucleotides, the CDR3 is TGCGCCAGCAGCTTGGGGATAGGGAGCTCCTACAATGAGCAGTTCTTC. V usage is TRBV5-1 and J usage is TRBJ2-1; possibly TRBD2 for D (5 bases). V lost 0 bases, J lost 0 bases, and 10 bases lay in between. CDR3 length: 16 amino acids. Germline CDR1 reads SGHRS; CDR2 reads YFSETQ.